Reported below is one TCR beta chain. Its antigen is currently unknown. One end of the junction fails to match germline, which may point to a read error. The data were taken from a study of T cell responses to AZD1222 COVID-19 vaccine. Profiled with immunoSEQ multiplex PCR; TCRdb holds only in-frame clones, not every one. Of some 120,000 clones listed, approximately 90% were seen once; the top ten hold around 10%. The CDR3 contains 14 residues. Germline V gives CDR1 SGHTA, CDR2 FQGTGA. Study-wide findings and caveats: Donors were largely white British and mainly female; clonal diversity was possibly underestimated. Only a handful of AZD1222 recipients were seropositive at baseline. Repertoires in all cases were sampled only once the peak T cell response had passed.

Source: peripheral blood, taken on day 0 of MenACWY control vaccination. This TCR derives from an adult in good health. This chain connects TRBV7-3 to TRBJ2-7; a possible D gene is TRBD2 (6 bases). The CDR3 DNA follows: TGTGCCAGCAACTTAACTAGCATATTCTACGAGCAGTACTTC. This sequence encodes CASNLTSIFYEQYF.